This entry features one T cell receptor (beta chain) sequence. The antigen is undetermined. The data were taken from a study of T cell responses to AZD1222 COVID-19 vaccine. Germline CDR1 reads LGHNA; CDR2 reads YSLEER. The CDR3 length is 14 residues. Trimming took off 0 bases at V and 3 bases at J, with 8 bases between the two ends. Notes on the study in general: Donors in the cohort were predominantly white British and more often female, and clonal diversity was possibly underestimated. Baseline seropositives among AZD1222 recipients totaled only 5 to 7.

TCRdb's copy holds only in-frame clones and misses some; the assay was immunoSEQ multiplex PCR. The sample holds over 120,000 clones, more than 85% seen once. Researchers grouped second doses given at about 4 or about 12 weeks into one pool. This sequence was found in an adult who received the AZD1222 COVID-19 vaccine. This sequence joins TRBV4-3 and TRBJ1-2; the D is unclear. Sequencing used peripheral blood, obtained 28 days after the second AZD1222 dose. The CDR3 spells CASSQDSVDYGYTF. The CDR3 DNA sequence: TGCGCCAGCAGCCAAGACAGCGTCGACTATGGCTACACCTTC.